This T cell receptor beta chain was retrieved from a study of Tregs in tolerant kidney transplant recipients. Study as a whole: After 6 days with irradiated graft donor PBMCs, CFSE-labeled recipient PBMCs were FACS-sorted.

This CDR3 spans 16 amino acids. V dropped 5 bases and J dropped 0 bases, with 17 bases sitting between them. Germline-derived CDR1 and CDR2 are SEHNR and FQNEAQ (reference sequence). Details on this clone: As yet, its antigen is unknown.

Sequenced by immunoSEQ multiplex PCR; TCRdb stores in-frame clones only, minus some. The sample lists approximately 8,700 clones; about half were seen once. General study findings and limits: Validation in larger populations is needed because few patients were studied. Biological reproducibility was not directly addressed in this study. Expanding Tregs on activated donor B cells appeared to best identify donor-specific TCRbeta clones.

This TCR came from a human donor in good health. Sample: CD4+ T cells from blood cultured with allogeneic cells. The rearrangement uses TRBV7-9 and TRBJ2-7; D is possibly TRBD1 or TRBD2 (5 bases each). The CDR3 sequence: CASSREGSGSSYEQYF. CDR3 sequence (DNA): TGTGCCAGCAGCAGAGAGGGGTCGGGAAGCTCCTACGAGCAGTACTTC.